The TCR beta chain under discussion was sequenced for a study of radiotherapy plus CTLA-4 blockade in lung cancer. Study as a whole: Objective responses arose in roughly 20% of patients, and 31% experienced disease control.

The repertoire was sequenced with immunoSEQ multiplex PCR; TCRdb's copy has only in-frame clones and lacks some. The table has about 98,000 clones, approximately 78% seen once. Study findings and constraints: Blood TCR clones of tumor origin expanded after radiotherapy plus ipilimumab. The authors reported that early blood T cell clone dynamics, with interferon-beta, best predicted response.

This clone was seen once. Its antigen is undetermined. The source material was peripheral blood, sampled from a patient treated with radiotherapy plus ipilimumab. This receptor was obtained from a human donor with non-small cell lung cancer who had a partial response to radiotherapy plus ipilimumab.

CDR3 in DNA: TGCGCCAGCAGCACGGGACAGGGGGCGATAACCGGGGAGCTGTTTTTT. Its protein is CASSTGQGAITGELFF. This chain uses TRBV5-1 with TRBJ2-2; TRBD1 aligns across 12 bases. V was pared by 4 bases and J by 5 bases, with 6 bases of the junction left unmatched. Germline V lookup: CDR1 SGHRS, CDR2 YFSETQ. There are 16 residues in the CDR3.